The clone carrying this TCR beta chain was detected a few times. Its target is not known. The source of the sample is a study of response to subunit inactivated influenza vaccine. Study results and limitations: Authors suggested that a seasonal influenza vaccination recruits few new T cells each time.

One entry per CDR3 protein results from TCRdb running MiXCR on the RT-PCR reads. The table has over 150,000 distinct CDR3 sequences, roughly 10% seen once. The CDR3 loop spans 13 amino acids. Deletions cut 6 bases from V and 6 bases from J, with 17 bases between. Germline CDR1 is SQVTM and CDR2 is ANQGSEA. This TCR was recovered from a man between 50 and 70 years old who received an inactivated influenza vaccine. This rearrangement joins TRBV29-1 to TRBJ1-2; unclear D gene. Material: CD8+ T cells sorted from PBMCs, obtained around 25 months after vaccination. The CDR3 coding sequence is TGCAGCGTGAATAAGGTCGACGGGGATGGCTACACCTTC. This codes for CSVNKVDGDGYTF.